The rows below give T cell receptor beta chains drawn from one sample of a study of vaccination effects on CD4 cells after COVID-19. No antigen has been identified for these receptors. Using immunoSEQ multiplex PCR, the repertoire was profiled, and TCRdb retains in-frame clones only, with some absent. Counted here are approximately 50,000 clones, approximately 75% occurring once; the ten biggest clones make up about 6%. This sample comprised CD4+ T cells from PBMCs cultured with HCoV-OC43 spike peptides, obtained before COVID-19 vaccination. Receptors were obtained from a human donor who received a COVID-19 vaccine. CDR3s include the opening cysteine and the closing phenylalanine or tryptophan. The D gene is left open where the match is weak. Only some rows state a clone size, as once, few, many or a class for expanded clones.

v_gene	abundance	d_gene	j_gene	CDR3aa	CDR3nt
TRBV29-1	-	-	TRBJ1-2	CSVTDGNYGYTF	TGCAGCGTCACCGATGGCAACTATGGCTACACCTTC
TRBV5-1	-	-	TRBJ2-3	CASSLDHPGPDTQYF	TGCGCCAGCAGCTTGGATCATCCCGGGCCCGATACGCAGTATTTT
TRBV11-2	-	-	TRBJ2-5	CASSPGETQYF	TGTGCCAGCAGCCCCGGAGAGACCCAGTACTTC
TRBV27	-	-	TRBJ1-1	CASRGRMNTEAFF	TGTGCCAGTAGGGGGAGAATGAACACTGAAGCTTTCTTT
TRBV7-2	once	TRBD1	TRBJ2-5	CASSFQTGLQETQYF	TGTGCCAGCAGCTTCCAGACAGGGTTGCAAGAGACCCAGTACTTC
TRBV7-3	-	TRBD2	TRBJ2-3	CASSFSGGLTDTQYF	TGTGCCAGCAGCTTTAGCGGGGGGCTCACAGATACGCAGTATTTT
TRBV7-3	-	TRBD1	TRBJ2-5	CASSSGQGPRETQYF	TGTGCCAGCAGCTCGGGACAGGGGCCTAGGGAGACCCAGTACTTC
TRBV19	-	-	TRBJ1-1	CASIKSGRTEAFF	TGTGCCAGTATTAAAAGTGGTCGGACTGAAGCTTTCTTT
TRBV10-3	few	-	TRBJ2-6	CAISEPRGANVLTF	TGTGCCATCAGTGAGCCTCGTGGGGCCAACGTCCTGACTTTC
TRBV19	once	-	TRBJ2-5	CASSRGIVETQYF	TGTGCCAGTAGTCGAGGGATAGTTGAGACCCAGTACTTC
TRBV5-4	few	-	TRBJ1-1	CASSLVGPGTEAFF	TGTGCCAGCAGCTTGGTGGGACCAGGCACTGAAGCTTTCTTT
TRBV30	-	-	TRBJ1-3	CAWRDALRGAKGNTIYF	TGTGCCTGGAGGGATGCCCTCCGGGGGGCGAAGGGAAACACCATATATTTT
TRBV4-1	-	-	TRBJ2-2	CASSQEKGPGELFF	TGCGCCAGCAGCCAAGAAAAGGGACCCGGGGAGCTGTTTTTT
TRBV4-3	-	-	TRBJ2-2	CASSLRQRDTGELFF	TGCGCCAGCAGCCTCCGACAGAGAGACACCGGGGAGCTGTTTTTT
TRBV3-1/TRBV3-2	-	TRBD1	TRBJ2-3	CASSPRTGSTDTQYF	TGTGCCAGCAGCCCGAGGACAGGTAGCACAGATACGCAGTATTTT
TRBV19	-	-	TRBJ2-5	CASSTDRLGQETQYF	TGTGCCAGTAGTACCGACAGGCTAGGTCAAGAGACCCAGTACTTC
TRBV7-2	-	TRBD2	TRBJ2-1	CASSLVWTSINEQFF	TGTGCCAGCAGCTTAGTTTGGACTAGTATCAATGAGCAGTTCTTC
TRBV29-1	few	-	TRBJ1-1	CSVVRSTAPTEAFF	TGCAGCGTTGTTAGATCGACGGCGCCTACTGAAGCTTTCTTT
TRBV5-5	-	-	TRBJ1-3	CASSLTGSGNTIYF	TGTGCCAGCAGCTTAACAGGGTCTGGAAACACCATATATTTT
TRBV24-1	-	-	TRBJ1-2	CATSDLQGNGYTF	TGTGCCACCAGTGATTTGCAAGGTAACGGCTACACCTTC
TRBV7-2	few	-	TRBJ2-1	CASSSWGNEQFF	TGTGCCAGCAGCTCCTGGGGCAATGAGCAGTTCTTC
TRBV12-5	-	-	TRBJ2-1	CASSSRWGAEQFF	TGTGCCAGCTCCTCACGGTGGGGCGCTGAGCAGTTCTTC
TRBV6-2/TRBV6-3	-	-	TRBJ1-5	CASSYFPRAYSNQPQHF	TGTGCCAGCAGTTACTTTCCCAGGGCTTATAGCAATCAGCCCCAGCATTTT
TRBV6-5	-	-	TRBJ1-1	CASSRGARGSTEAFF	TGTGCCAGCAGCCGGGGGGCGCGAGGAAGCACTGAAGCTTTCTTT
TRBV30	-	-	TRBJ2-2	CAWKAGTLNTGELFF	TGTGCCTGGAAGGCTGGGACTCTTAACACCGGGGAGCTGTTTTTT
TRBV5-1	few	-	TRBJ1-1	CASSLVGDSDTEAFF	TGCGCCAGCAGCTTGGTCGGGGATTCTGACACTGAAGCTTTCTTT
TRBV2	-	-	TRBJ2-1	CASSERYNEQFF	TGTGCCAGCAGTGAACGGTACAATGAGCAGTTCTTC
TRBV10-3	few	-	TRBJ1-6	CAISESIQAKNSPLHF	TGTGCCATCAGTGAGTCGATACAGGCCAAGAATTCACCCCTCCACTTT
TRBV18	-	-	TRBJ1-2	CASSPRQGGDGYTF	TGTGCCAGCTCCCCCCGCCAGGGAGGAGATGGCTACACCTTC
TRBV3-1/TRBV3-2	once	-	TRBJ1-3	CATWSSLSGNTIYF	TGTGCCACGTGGTCTTCTCTCTCTGGAAACACCATATATTTT
TRBV7-3	-	-	TRBJ2-6	CASSLTRSGANVLTF	TGTGCCAGCAGCTTAACCCGCTCTGGGGCCAACGTCCTGACTTTC